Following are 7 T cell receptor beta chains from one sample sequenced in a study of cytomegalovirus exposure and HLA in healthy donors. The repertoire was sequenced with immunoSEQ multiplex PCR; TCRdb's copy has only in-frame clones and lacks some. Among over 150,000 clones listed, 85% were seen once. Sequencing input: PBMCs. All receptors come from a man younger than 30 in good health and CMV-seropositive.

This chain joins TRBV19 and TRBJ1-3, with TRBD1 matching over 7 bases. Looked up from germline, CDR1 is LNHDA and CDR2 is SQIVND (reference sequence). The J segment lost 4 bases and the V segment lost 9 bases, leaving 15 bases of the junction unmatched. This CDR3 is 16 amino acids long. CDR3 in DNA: TGTGCCAGCAAACCTGGACAGGCCAACCTGGGAAACACCATATATTTT. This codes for CASKPGQANLGNTIYF.

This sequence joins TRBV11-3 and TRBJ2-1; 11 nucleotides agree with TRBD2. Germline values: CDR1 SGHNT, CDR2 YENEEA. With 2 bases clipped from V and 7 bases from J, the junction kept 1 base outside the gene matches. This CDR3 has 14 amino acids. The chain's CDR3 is CASSLRLAGNEQFF. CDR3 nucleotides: TGTGCCAGCAGCTTAAGACTAGCGGGGAATGAGCAGTTCTTC.

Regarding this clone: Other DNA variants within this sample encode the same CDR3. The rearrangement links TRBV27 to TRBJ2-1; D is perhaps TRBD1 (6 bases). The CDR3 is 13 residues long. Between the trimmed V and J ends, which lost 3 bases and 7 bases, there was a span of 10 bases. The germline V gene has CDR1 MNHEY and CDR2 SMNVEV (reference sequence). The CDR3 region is CASSFRGGNEQFF. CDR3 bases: TGTGCCAGCAGTTTCAGGGGTGGTAATGAGCAGTTCTTC.

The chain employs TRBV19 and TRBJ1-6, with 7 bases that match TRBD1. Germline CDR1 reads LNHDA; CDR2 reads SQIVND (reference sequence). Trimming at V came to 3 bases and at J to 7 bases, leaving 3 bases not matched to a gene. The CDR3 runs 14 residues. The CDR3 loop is CASSMRGPNSPLHF. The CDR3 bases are TGTGCCAGTAGTATGAGGGGGCCAAATTCACCCCTCCACTTT.

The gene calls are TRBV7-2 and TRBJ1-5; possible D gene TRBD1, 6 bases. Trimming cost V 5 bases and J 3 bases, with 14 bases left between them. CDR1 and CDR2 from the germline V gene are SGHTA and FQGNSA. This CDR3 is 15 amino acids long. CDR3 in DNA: TGTGCCAGCAGCGACCTGACAGGCTACAATCAGCCCCAGCATTTT. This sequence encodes CASSDLTGYNQPQHF.

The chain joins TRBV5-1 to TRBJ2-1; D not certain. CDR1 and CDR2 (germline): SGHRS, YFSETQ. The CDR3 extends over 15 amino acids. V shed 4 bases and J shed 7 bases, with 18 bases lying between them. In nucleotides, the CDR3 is TGCGCCAGCAGCCGCGTATCCGAGTTGCCAAATGAGCAGTTCTTC. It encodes CASSRVSELPNEQFF. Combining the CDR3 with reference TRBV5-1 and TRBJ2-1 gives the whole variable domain KAGVTQTPRYLIKTRGQQVTLSCSPISGHRSVSWYQQTPGQGLQFLFEYFSETQRNKGNFPGRFSGRQFSNSRSEMNVSTLELGDSALYLCASSRVSELPNEQFFGPGTRLTVL.

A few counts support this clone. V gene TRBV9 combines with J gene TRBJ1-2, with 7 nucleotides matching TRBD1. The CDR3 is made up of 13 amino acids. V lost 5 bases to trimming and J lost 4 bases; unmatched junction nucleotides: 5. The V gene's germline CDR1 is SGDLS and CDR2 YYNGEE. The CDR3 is CASSDRATYGYTF. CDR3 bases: TGTGCCAGCAGTGACAGGGCAACCTATGGCTACACCTTC.